The present T cell receptor (beta chain) was sequenced within a study of shared clonotypes between healthy human individuals. Study background: The cohort comprised a couple of women and a few men. Their ages spanned 18 to 49 years. Study findings and constraints: Relative to memory subsets, naive subsets generally showed larger estimated richness. In several donors, approximately 5% of naive CD4 clonotypes appeared in common.

Authors' methods: ImmunoSEQ output held junction-only sequences without quality scores, so filtering differed. Measured with immunoSEQ multiplex PCR; TCRdb has only the in-frame clones, and not every one. From that table come the V and J calls and clone size; the DNA was used to work out D and trimming. The sample lists hundreds of thousands of clones, 96% occurring once. Germline CDR1 LNHNV, CDR2 YYDKDF (reference sequence). The CDR3 consists of 12 residues. The germline V and J ends were trimmed by 5 bases and 10 bases, with 12 bases remaining between them. Naive CD8 cells were CD45RO-negative, positively selected for CCR7, excluding terminally differentiated effector memory CD45RA+ cells. For this clone: Its antigen is not identified.

The source material was naive CD8+ T cells sorted from blood. V is TRBV15 and J is TRBJ2-4; D unresolved. The TCR sequence derives from a woman aged 25 to 39 in good health. The CDR3 DNA is TGTGCCACCAGCGGCCTCAAAGGGATTCAGTACTTC. It encodes CATSGLKGIQYF.